This passage covers 30 T cell receptor beta chains from one sample sequenced in a study of cytomegalovirus exposure and HLA in healthy donors (dated by TCRdb to 2016 to 2017). The library was prepared using the immunoSEQ multiplex PCR assay. For the multiplex PCR, a mixture combining 60 forward primers for TCR Vbeta segments and 13 reverse primers for TCR Jbeta segments was used. In TCRdb, the immuneACCESS table is reduced to in-frame sequences with V and J assigned. These tables do not hold every clone; where another copy was compared, an unresolved V gene accounts for under half, and the others remain unexplained. The sample table contains fewer than 200,000 clones; only one count was recorded for roughly 76% of them. The ten largest clones take up roughly 5% of the sample. What was sequenced was PBMCs. All receptors come from a woman aged 18-29 years in good health and CMV-seropositive.

As DNA, the CDR3 is TGTGCCAGCAGTTCGGCTATGGCTAGCGGCACAGGAGAGCAGTACTTC. Protein sequence: CASSSAMASGTGEQYF. The rearrangement uses TRBV28 and TRBJ2-7, with 7 bases lining up with TRBD2. Germline lookup yields CDR1 MDHEN and CDR2 SYDVKM. CDR3 length equals 16 residues. The trim removed 4 bases at V and 7 bases at J, leaving 16 bases unmatched.

V is TRBV11-2 and J is TRBJ2-5; 9 bases align to TRBD2. With 2 bases clipped from V and 2 bases from J, the junction kept 9 bases outside the gene matches. From germline, CDR1 is SGHAT and CDR2 FQNNGV. This CDR3 is 17 amino acids long. CDR3 amino acids: CASSLHRAAGGQETQYF. The CDR3 nucleotides read TGTGCCAGCAGCTTACATAGGGCCGCGGGGGGGCAAGAGACCCAGTACTTC.

V is TRBV6-5 and J is TRBJ2-7; 7 bases align to TRBD2. Germline V gene lookup returns CDR1 MNHEY and CDR2 SVGAGI. The V gene end was trimmed by 10 bases and the J gene end by 5 bases; junction bases not matched to a gene: 14. The CDR3 length is 14 residues. The CDR3 reads CATQREALPNEQYF. The CDR3 bases are TGTGCCACTCAACGGGAGGCCTTACCCAACGAGCAGTACTTC.

The J gene is TRBJ2-3, the V gene TRBV14, with TRBD1 matching 10 bases. There are 18 residues in the CDR3. CDR1 SGHDN and CDR2 FVKESK come from the germline V gene. The trim removed 4 bases at V and 0 bases at J, leaving 10 bases unmatched. CDR3 sequence (DNA): TGTGCCAGCAGCCCGAAACGACAGGGGGCCCCCAGCACAGATACGCAGTATTTT. This codes for CASSPKRQGAPSTDTQYF.

The V and J genes are TRBV6-6 and TRBJ2-5; D possibly corresponds to TRBD2 (6 bases). Trimming cost V 4 bases and J 4 bases, with 13 bases left between them. The CDR3 runs to 14 residues. Germline V gene data show CDR1 as MNHNY and CDR2 as SVGAGI (reference sequence). The CDR3 reads CASSSTSFLETQYF. CDR3 bases: TGTGCCAGCAGTTCGACTAGTTTTTTAGAGACCCAGTACTTC.

This chain links TRBV10-3 with TRBJ2-3; possibly TRBD1 for D (6 bases). CDR3 length equals 15 residues. The V gene's germline CDR1 is ENHRY and CDR2 SYGVKD. Trimming pared 0 bases from V and 0 bases from J, leaving 7 bases between. In DNA form, the CDR3 reads TGTGCCATCAGTGAGTCTCAGGGGAGCACAGATACGCAGTATTTT. Its translation is CAISESQGSTDTQYF.

This chain links TRBV4-1 with TRBJ1-1; D is undetermined. CDR3 length equals 16 residues. Deletions cut 0 bases from V and 5 bases from J, with 16 bases between. Germline V gene data show CDR1 as MGHRA and CDR2 as YSYEKL. Here the CDR3 reads CASSQDTPFSGTEAFF. The CDR3 coding sequence is TGCGCCAGCAGCCAAGATACCCCCTTTTCGGGGACTGAAGCTTTCTTT.

This chain links TRBV25-1 with TRBJ2-3; TRBD1 aligns across 9 bases. The J segment lost 5 bases and the V segment lost 4 bases, leaving 10 bases of the junction unmatched. The CDR3 runs to 16 residues. Germline CDR1 reads MGHDK; CDR2 reads SYGVNS. This chain's CDR3 is CASSADGGQGLDTQYF. The DNA of the CDR3 is TGTGCCAGCAGTGCTGATGGGGGACAGGGCCTAGATACGCAGTATTTT.

The chain carries TRBV6-4 and TRBJ2-7; D perhaps matches TRBD1 (6 bases). The CDR3 covers 17 residues. Germline CDR1 and CDR2: MRHNA and SNTAGT. The V and J ends lost 5 bases and 1 base respectively, with 21 bases between them. The DNA for the CDR3 is TGTGCCAGCAGTTGCACCACTTGGACAGATTCATCCTACGAGCAGTACTTC. It encodes CASSCTTWTDSSYEQYF.

Turning to this clone: This CDR3 is also generated by other DNA sequences in the sample. This CDR3 is CASSMGGQGNQPQHF. For the CDR3, the DNA is TGTGCCAGTAGTATGGGAGGACAGGGGAATCAGCCCCAGCATTTT. The chain couples TRBV19 to TRBJ1-5; TRBD1 agrees at 9 bases. The CDR3 contains 15 residues. With 3 bases clipped from V and 4 bases from J, the junction kept 4 bases outside the gene matches. The germline gives CDR1 LNHDA, CDR2 SQIVND (reference sequence). Supplemented by reference TRBV19 and TRBJ1-5, the full variable domain reads DGGITQSPKYLFRKEGQNVTLSCEQNLNHDAMYWYRQDPGQGLRLIYYSQIVNDFQKGDIAEGYSVSREKKESFPLTVTSAQKNPTAFYLCASSMGGQGNQPQHFGDGTRLSIL.

Turning to this clone: Other DNA sequences of this sample code for an identical CDR3. The rearrangement links TRBV5-1 to TRBJ1-1, with D perhaps TRBD1 (5 bases). Trimming pared 0 bases from V and 0 bases from J, leaving 12 bases between. CDR3 length: 16 residues. In germline, CDR1 is SGHRS, CDR2 YFSETQ. CDR3: CASSLALTDMNTEAFF. CDR3 sequence (DNA): TGCGCCAGCAGCTTGGCATTGACAGATATGAACACTGAAGCTTTCTTT.

The V and J genes are TRBV5-1 and TRBJ2-7, with D possibly being TRBD1 (8 bases). Germline-derived CDR1 and CDR2 are SGHRS and YFSETQ. The length of the CDR3 is 15 residues. The ends were cut back, 6 bases at V and 3 bases at J, with 19 bases in the middle. The CDR3 DNA is TGCGCCAGCACCGGCACAGGGGGGGGGTTCTACGAGCAGTACTTC. Amino acids: CASTGTGGGFYEQYF.

The chain carries TRBV30 and TRBJ1-2; tentative D call: TRBD1 (6 bases). V dropped 0 bases and J dropped 8 bases, with 13 bases sitting between them. CDR1 and CDR2 from the germline V gene are GTSNPN and SVGIG (reference sequence). The CDR3 consists of 13 residues. The CDR3 sequence is CAWSVGGVEGYTF. DNA of the CDR3: TGTGCCTGGAGTGTAGGGGGGGTCGAGGGCTACACCTTC.

The rearrangement uses TRBV10-3 and TRBJ1-1; D may be TRBD1 (5 bases). In germline, CDR1 is ENHRY, CDR2 SYGVKD. V was shortened by 3 bases and J by 1 base, with 12 bases between the two germline ends. The CDR3 consists of 15 residues. The CDR3 here is CAISEPTEKNTEAFF. The CDR3 nucleotides read TGTGCCATCAGTGAACCGACAGAAAAGAACACTGAAGCTTTCTTT.

This clone was counted a few times. The sample holds other DNA sequences that translate to the same CDR3. The genes are TRBV5-1 and TRBJ2-1; D is unresolved. Germline V gives CDR1 SGHRS, CDR2 YFSETQ. The CDR3 extends over 14 amino acids. V shed 1 base and J shed 0 bases, with 5 bases lying between them. The DNA of the CDR3 is TGCGCCAGCAGCTTGCCAGGCTCCTACAATGAGCAGTTCTTC. Translation gives CASSLPGSYNEQFF. Looking up the rest from reference TRBV5-1 and TRBJ2-1 gives the full variable domain: KAGVTQTPRYLIKTRGQQVTLSCSPISGHRSVSWYQQTPGQGLQFLFEYFSETQRNKGNFPGRFSGRQFSNSRSEMNVSTLELGDSALYLCASSLPGSYNEQFFGPGTRLTVL.

The chain carries TRBV9 and TRBJ1-1; TRBD1 might be the D (5 bases). The germline V and J ends were trimmed by 0 bases and 2 bases, with 11 bases remaining between them. CDR1 and CDR2 (germline): SGDLS, YYNGEE. The CDR3 runs to 15 residues. Written as DNA, the CDR3 is TGTGCCAGCAGCGTAGATCGGGGGTTAAACACTGAAGCTTTCTTT. Amino acid sequence: CASSVDRGLNTEAFF. The variable domain in full, completed from reference TRBV9 and TRBJ1-1, reads DSGVTQTPKHLITATGQRVTLRCSPRSGDLSVYWYQQSLDQGLQFLIQYYNGEERAKGNILERFSAQQFPDLHSELNLSSLELGDSALYFCASSVDRGLNTEAFFGQGTRLTVV.

The chain uses TRBV4-2 and TRBJ2-5; D is possibly TRBD1 (6 bases). The CDR3 is made up of 15 amino acids. With 0 bases removed from V and 5 bases from J, the gap between germline ends came to 13 bases. The germline CDR1 and CDR2 sequences are LGHNA and YNFKEQ. The CDR3 loop reads CASSQDDRPAETQYF. Here the CDR3 DNA reads TGTGCCAGCAGCCAAGATGACAGGCCGGCGGAGACCCAGTACTTC.

The chain uses TRBV4-1 and TRBJ1-2, with D possibly matching TRBD1 (5 bases). Germline CDR1 is MGHRA and CDR2 is YSYEKL. V gave up 0 bases and J gave up 4 bases, with 9 bases separating them. The CDR3 sequence is 14 residues long. Written as DNA, the CDR3 is TGCGCCAGCAGCCAAGATCAGGGAACCTATGGCTACACCTTC. Its protein is CASSQDQGTYGYTF.

The CDR3 loop reads CASSEDLAGITLAYEQYF. The CDR3 region has the DNA TGTGCCAGCAGTGAAGACCTAGCGGGGATAACCCTAGCCTACGAGCAGTACTTC. V and J are TRBV2 and TRBJ2-7; TRBD2 matches at 9 bases. The CDR3 is 18 residues long. The V gene's germline CDR1 is SNHLY and CDR2 FYNNEI. The V segment lost 1 base and the J segment 2 bases; nucleotides outside the gene matches: 12.

The genes are TRBV19 and TRBJ2-3; 8 nucleotides agree with TRBD2. V dropped 2 bases and J dropped 5; count of bases not matched to a gene: 12. The CDR3 has 17 residues. CDR1 LNHDA and CDR2 SQIVND come from the germline V gene (reference sequence). CDR3 amino acids: CASSIRGGVAGKDTQYF. The CDR3 nucleotides are TGTGCCAGTAGTATAAGGGGAGGAGTAGCGGGGAAAGATACGCAGTATTTT.

This chain joins TRBV27 and TRBJ2-3, with D unclear. Trimming pared 1 base from V and 7 bases from J, leaving 12 bases between. Germline CDR1 is MNHEY and CDR2 is SMNVEV (reference sequence). The CDR3 sequence is 14 residues long. The DNA for the CDR3 is TGTGCCAGCAGTTTATTCCCTCTCTTTCATACGCAGTATTTT. Its translation: CASSLFPLFHTQYF.

V usage is TRBV5-6 and J usage is TRBJ2-1; D might be TRBD1 (5 bases). Germline V gene lookup returns CDR1 SGHDT and CDR2 YYEEEE. V shed 2 bases and J shed 6 bases, with 6 bases lying between them. The CDR3 has 12 residues. In DNA, the CDR3 is TGTGCCAGCAGCTTCCAGGGCAATGAGCAGTTCTTC. This encodes CASSFQGNEQFF.

This clone was observed a single time. The V gene is TRBV27, the J gene TRBJ2-7; 9 bases align to TRBD1. The CDR3 contains 14 residues. Germline trimming cut 10 bases from V and 5 bases from J; bases unmatched to any gene: 12. Germline lookup yields CDR1 MNHEY and CDR2 SMNVEV (reference sequence). The CDR3 is CATSPGQGPNEQYF. CDR3 nucleotides: TGTGCCACCTCACCGGGACAGGGTCCCAACGAGCAGTACTTC.

This clone has a handful of counts. CDR3 bases: TGTGCCAGCAGCCCATCAGGTACTGATACGCAGTATTTT. It codes for CASSPSGTDTQYF. This chain joins TRBV9 and TRBJ2-3, with D unclear. From germline, CDR1 is SGDLS and CDR2 YYNGEE. The CDR3 has 13 residues. V was shortened by 4 bases and J by 6 bases, with 12 bases between the two germline ends.

This clone was observed a few times. The chain combines TRBV4-2 with TRBJ2-2; D call uncertain. Germline CDR1 and CDR2: LGHNA and YNFKEQ. V was pared by 5 bases and J by 6 bases, with 16 bases between. This CDR3 is 15 amino acids long. Written as DNA, the CDR3 is TGTGCCAGCAGCGGTATAGTGCCAGAGGCCGGGGAGCTGTTTTTT. Its protein product is CASSGIVPEAGELFF.

The chain has TRBV28 and TRBJ1-1, with D possibly TRBD1 on 5 matching bases. The CDR3 spans 15 residues. The V end lost 7 bases, the J end lost 1 base, and 16 bases lay between the germline ends. Germline V gene sequence: CDR1 MDHEN, CDR2 SYDVKM. The CDR3 DNA follows: TGTGCCAGCAACCAAGACAGTCCCCGGAACACTGAAGCTTTCTTT. Translation gives CASNQDSPRNTEAFF.

The chain's CDR3 is CASSLAQGYEKLFF. CDR3 bases: TGTGCCAGCAGCTTAGCCCAGGGGTATGAAAAACTGTTTTTT. J is TRBJ1-4 and V is TRBV7-9; D is possibly TRBD1 (6 bases). CDR1 and CDR2 from the germline V gene are SEHNR and FQNEAQ (reference sequence). V lost 0 bases and J lost 6, with 8 bases in between. The CDR3 is 14 residues long.

V gene TRBV11-1 combines with J gene TRBJ2-5; 11 bases align to TRBD2. The germline gives CDR1 SGHAT, CDR2 FQDESV (reference sequence). V lost 3 bases to trimming and J lost 5 bases; unmatched junction nucleotides: 2. CDR3 length: 14 residues. Written as DNA, the CDR3 is TGTGCCAGCAGCTTGAGGACTAGCGGGGAGACCCAGTACTTC. Its protein is CASSLRTSGETQYF.

The V call is TRBV5-1, the J call TRBJ2-1; no firm D call. The V gene's germline CDR1 is SGHRS and CDR2 YFSETQ. The CDR3 is 11 amino acids. V was pared by 3 bases and J by 6 bases, with 4 bases between. In DNA form, the CDR3 reads TGCGCCAGCAGCTACAGCAATGAGCAGTTCTTC. It is translated as CASSYSNEQFF.

The genes are TRBV6-5 and TRBJ1-2; 8 nucleotides agree with TRBD1. Germline V gene sequence: CDR1 MNHEY, CDR2 SVGAGI. CDR3 size: 16 residues. After removal of 0 bases from V and 4 bases from J, the junction contained 7 bases not matched to a gene. The DNA for the CDR3 is TGTGCCAGCAGTTACTCCGGACAGGGACGAGGCTATGGCTACACCTTC. This gives the protein CASSYSGQGRGYGYTF.